This is a list of T cell receptor beta chains from one sample in a study of blood T cell repertoires in COVID-19. Data came from immunoSEQ multiplex PCR; TCRdb stores just in-frame clones and leaves some out. The data contain about 200,000 clones, 80% of them singletons. Sequencing was performed on peripheral blood. The source of these receptors is a woman between 65 and 79 years old with acute or convalescent COVID-19. Both conserved end residues are part of each CDR3. The D gene is left open where the match is weak. The size field is filled for only some rows; it gives once, few, many or a size class.

clone size	D gene	V gene	J gene	CDR3 DNA	CDR3 protein
-	-	TRBV5-6	TRBJ1-6	TGTGCCAGCAGCTTGGGGGCAGGGAGGAATTCACCCCTCCACTTT	CASSLGAGRNSPLHF
once	TRBD1	TRBV28	TRBJ1-1	TGTGCCAGCAGGACCGCAGGGACAGGGGATATAGAAGCTTTCTTT	CASRTAGTGDIEAFF
few	-	TRBV28	TRBJ2-5	TGTGCCAGCAGTTCTTTTGACGGGATGGAGACCCAGTACTTC	CASSSFDGMETQYF
-	-	TRBV4-1	TRBJ1-5	TGCGCCAGCAGCCCTCAAGCTATTCAGCCCCAGCATTTT	CASSPQAIQPQHF
-	TRBD2	TRBV3-1/TRBV3-2	TRBJ2-7	TGTGCCAGCAGCCAAGACCTCACTACTAGCGGGAGTTCCTACGAGCAGTACTTC	CASSQDLTTSGSSYEQYF
-	-	TRBV28	TRBJ1-4	TGTGCCAGCAGTTTATTCAGTTCTAATGAAAAACTGTTTTTT	CASSLFSSNEKLFF
-	-	TRBV28	TRBJ1-1	TGTGCCAGCAGTTTAACAGGGAGGAACACTGAAGCTTTCTTT	CASSLTGRNTEAFF
-	TRBD1	TRBV7-9	TRBJ1-2	TGTGCCAGCAGCCCTTGGGACAGGGGGCCGATCAATGGCTACACCTTC	CASSPWDRGPINGYTF
-	-	TRBV6-5	TRBJ2-7	TGTGCCAGCACCTACGGGGACAAAAACTACGAGCAGTACTTC	CASTYGDKNYEQYF
-	-	TRBV6-5	TRBJ2-1	TGTGCCAGCCAAGTGAGCTCCTACAATGAGCAGTTCTTC	CASQVSSYNEQFF
-	-	TRBV5-1	TRBJ2-1	TGCGCCAGCGGGCCGGGGATCTACAATGAGCAGTTCTTC	CASGPGIYNEQFF
-	TRBD2	TRBV29-1	TRBJ2-1	TGCAGCGGGAGACAGTTAGCGGGGGGCTACAATGAGCAGTTCTTC	CSGRQLAGGYNEQFF
once	-	TRBV30	TRBJ1-5	TGTGCCTGGACTATACAGGGAAGGAATCAGCCCCAGCATTTT	CAWTIQGRNQPQHF
-	-	TRBV6-5	TRBJ1-1	TGTGCCAGCAGTTACTCGACCGGGGAGAACACTGAAGCTTTCTTT	CASSYSTGENTEAFF
-	-	TRBV11-2	TRBJ1-2	TGTGCCAGCAGCTTACGGGGTGGTGGCTATGGCTACACCTTC	CASSLRGGGYGYTF
-	-	TRBV24-1	TRBJ1-1	TGTGCCACCAGTGAAAGCCGGGACACTGAAGCTTTCTTT	CATSESRDTEAFF
-	TRBD2	TRBV29-1	TRBJ2-5	TGCAGCGTTGTCCCTCTAGCGGGAGACGAGACCCAGTACTTC	CSVVPLAGDETQYF
-	TRBD2	TRBV15	TRBJ2-7	TGTGCCACCAGCAGAGATATGGGACTAGCGGACCGGGTGGGGGAGCAGTACTTC	CATSRDMGLADRVGEQYF
once	-	TRBV6-5	TRBJ2-3	TGTGCCAGCAGACCGGGATCGCTGAGGTCAGATACGCAGTATTTT	CASRPGSLRSDTQYF
-	-	TRBV7-6	TRBJ2-6	TGTGCCAGCAGCTTAGCTCACGGCTCTGGGGCCAACGTCCTGACTTTC	CASSLAHGSGANVLTF
-	-	TRBV11-3	TRBJ1-1	TGTGCCAGCGGCCCTGGCGGGGCAAGCACTGAAGCTTTCTTT	CASGPGGASTEAFF
-	-	TRBV2	TRBJ2-1	TGTGCCAGCAGTGCTCGGGGGAACTACAATGAGCAGTTCTTC	CASSARGNYNEQFF
once	-	TRBV3-1/TRBV3-2	TRBJ1-5	TGTGCCAGCAGCGGAGGAGAAGGCAATCAGCCCCAGCATTTT	CASSGGEGNQPQHF
-	-	TRBV5-1	TRBJ2-1	TGCGCCAGCAGCTTGGATCTTGCGGGTTACAATGAGCAGTTCTTC	CASSLDLAGYNEQFF
-	-	TRBV5-5	TRBJ1-2	TGTGCCAGCAGCTTTGCGAGCCTTGACTATGGCTACACCTTC	CASSFASLDYGYTF
-	TRBD1	TRBV5-1	TRBJ1-1	TGCGCCAGCAGCCGGGGACAGGGCTTTACTGAAGCTTTCTTT	CASSRGQGFTEAFF
-	-	TRBV5-5	TRBJ2-1	TGTGCCAGCAGCGCACTATCTGACTCCTACAATGAGCAGTTCTTC	CASSALSDSYNEQFF
-	TRBD2	TRBV29-1	TRBJ2-5	TGCAGCGTTGACTCTAGCGGAGAGACCCAGTACTTC	CSVDSSGETQYF
-	TRBD1	TRBV5-1	TRBJ2-2	TGCGCCAGCAGCCCAAACCCGACAGGGGGGGCCGGGGAGCTGTTTTTT	CASSPNPTGGAGELFF
-	TRBD1	TRBV4-1	TRBJ1-2	TGCGCCAGCAGCCCACAGGGGGTAGGCTACACCTTC	CASSPQGVGYTF
-	TRBD2	TRBV11-3	TRBJ2-7	TGTGCCAGCAGCCCGGGACTAGCGGGAGAAAACGAGCAGTACTTC	CASSPGLAGENEQYF
-	TRBD2	TRBV3-1/TRBV3-2	TRBJ2-1	TGTGCCAGCAGCCAGGGACTAGCGACTAGCTCCTACAATGAGCAGTTCTTC	CASSQGLATSSYNEQFF
few	TRBD1	TRBV7-8	TRBJ1-5	TGTGCCAGCAGCTCAGACAGGGCGGATCAGCCCCAGCATTTT	CASSSDRADQPQHF
-	TRBD1	TRBV27	TRBJ1-5	TGTGCCAGCAGGCCACAGGGGCTAATAGGTCAGCCCCAGCATTTT	CASRPQGLIGQPQHF
-	-	TRBV9	TRBJ1-6	TGTGCCAGCAGCGTAGCTGGACAGACGGGGCATCCCCTCCACTTT	CASSVAGQTGHPLHF
-	TRBD2	TRBV10-3	TRBJ2-5	TGTGCCATCAGTGAGACTAGCGGGAGAGGTGAGACCCAGTACTTC	CAISETSGRGETQYF
-	-	TRBV18	TRBJ2-7	TGTGCCAGCTCGTCCGACAACTACGAGCAGTACTTC	CASSSDNYEQYF
-	TRBD2	TRBV3-1/TRBV3-2	TRBJ2-1	TGTGCCAGCAGCCTAGGACTAGCGGGAGTTGAGCAGTTCTTC	CASSLGLAGVEQFF
-	-	TRBV28	TRBJ1-1	TGTGCCAGTAGATTGCAGGGGCCCACTGAAGCTTTCTTT	CASRLQGPTEAFF
few	-	TRBV18	TRBJ1-4	TGTGCCAGCTCACCTTTCCATCCAACTAATGAAAAACTGTTTTTT	CASSPFHPTNEKLFF